Listed below are T cell receptor beta chains from one sample, sequenced in a study of blood T cell repertoires in COVID-19. The protocol was immunoSEQ multiplex PCR, while the TCRdb copy is restricted to in-frame clones and leaves out a portion. The table lists about 210,000 clones, roughly 90% of them singletons. Sequenced material: peripheral blood. All receptors derive from a man aged 65 to 85 with acute or convalescent COVID-19. Both conserved end residues are part of each CDR3. Fields, in order: D gene, J gene, V gene, CDR3 protein, CDR3 DNA. D genes are given only for firm matches.

d_call: TRBD1; j_call: TRBJ2-4; v_call: TRBV30; cdr3_aa: CAWSYRGILAKNIQYF; cdr3_nt: TGTGCCTGGAGCTACAGGGGGATTCTAGCCAAAAACATTCAGTACTTC
d_call: NA; j_call: TRBJ2-1; v_call: TRBV11-2; cdr3_aa: CASSSPSRSGSSSYNEQFF; cdr3_nt: TGTGCCAGCAGCTCCCCCAGTCGTAGCGGCTCAAGCTCCTACAATGAGCAGTTCTTC
d_call: TRBD1; j_call: TRBJ2-2; v_call: TRBV4-2; cdr3_aa: CASSQVGQGSGELFF; cdr3_nt: TGTGCCAGCAGCCAAGTGGGACAGGGTAGCGGGGAGCTGTTTTTT
d_call: NA; j_call: TRBJ2-1; v_call: TRBV3-1/TRBV3-2; cdr3_aa: CASRVDGSSYNEQFF; cdr3_nt: TGTGCCAGCAGGGTGGACGGGAGCTCCTACAATGAGCAGTTCTTC
d_call: TRBD1; j_call: TRBJ1-2; v_call: TRBV7-6; cdr3_aa: CASSLARDRGANGYTF; cdr3_nt: TGTGCCAGCAGCTTAGCCCGGGACAGGGGGGCGAATGGCTACACCTTC
d_call: NA; j_call: TRBJ2-7; v_call: TRBV20-1; cdr3_aa: CSARRRDRQYF; cdr3_nt: TGCAGTGCTAGGAGAAGAGATCGGCAGTACTTC
d_call: TRBD1; j_call: TRBJ1-5; v_call: TRBV27; cdr3_aa: CASSGTGGLNQPQHF; cdr3_nt: TGTGCCAGCAGTGGGACAGGGGGACTCAATCAGCCCCAGCATTTT
d_call: NA; j_call: TRBJ2-2; v_call: TRBV5-4; cdr3_aa: CASSLSRRTNTGELFF; cdr3_nt: TGTGCCAGCAGCTTGTCCCGCAGGACAAACACCGGGGAGCTGTTTTTT
d_call: NA; j_call: TRBJ2-7; v_call: TRBV7-2; cdr3_aa: CASSFSVGGSYEQYF; cdr3_nt: TGTGCCAGCAGTTTTAGTGTAGGGGGCTCCTACGAGCAGTACTTC
d_call: NA; j_call: TRBJ2-5; v_call: TRBV27; cdr3_aa: CASSLAGVQETQYF; cdr3_nt: TGTGCCAGCAGTTTGGCAGGGGTACAAGAGACCCAGTACTTC
d_call: NA; j_call: TRBJ2-7; v_call: TRBV7-2; cdr3_aa: CASSLAPGDVHEQYF; cdr3_nt: TGTGCCAGCAGCTTAGCTCCAGGGGACGTCCACGAGCAGTACTTC
d_call: NA; j_call: TRBJ1-5; v_call: TRBV6-2/TRBV6-3; cdr3_aa: CASSGANSNQPQHF; cdr3_nt: TGTGCCAGCAGCGGGGCGAATAGCAATCAGCCCCAGCATTTT